This T cell receptor (beta chain) derives from a study of blood T cell repertoires in COVID-19 (TCRdb year 2020). The study in broad terms: The collaborator samples originated in the United States, Italy and Spain and spanned the acute and convalescent phases of COVID-19. The dataset comprised deeply sampled blood TCRbeta repertoires from subjects exposed to, actively infected with, or recovered from COVID-19. Samples came from the ongoing ImmuneRACE study (first 160 participants) plus 1,254 subjects from 6 global collaborators. A de-identified subject ID, COVID-19 status, age in years and sex were almost always included in the sample metadata. Where HLA class I and class II types were available, the types were taken from metadata supplied by the sample provider, not from assay-based typing. A freely available public database, intended as a resource for researchers studying the immune response to SARS-CoV-2, is where the repertoires were released. The prospective study material was composed of cDNA or gDNA derived from T cells, B-cell-depleted T cells, or PBMCs. The full study reports these points: Clinical and demographic metadata were provided uncurated, with the amount varying by source and participant.

The immunoSEQ Assay, a bias-controlled multiplex PCR, was used to amplify TCRbeta CDR3 regions from genomic DNA. The published analysis was carried out like this. Nucleated cell counts per sample were estimated from amplification of reference gene primers within the assay. Sequence reads were collapsed and filtered to measure the absolute abundance of every unique TCRbeta CDR3 rearrangement. Productive Simpson clonality was computed per sample as the square root of Simpson's diversity index over productive rearrangements. Entries here come from immuneACCESS through TCRdb and include only in-frame sequences with V and J called. Some clones fail to appear in such tables; in the studies checked, an unresolved V gene covers under half of the shortfall, and the cause of the remainder is unknown. V and J calls and clone size are copied from that table; D and trimming were computed from the DNA. This sample lists 100,000 to 150,000 clones; approximately 83% were detected once. Around 17% of the sample belongs to the ten largest clones.

Remarks on this clone: Its cognate antigen has yet to be identified. Base qualities are not recorded, but no much larger clone differs from it by a single base.

Whole blood was collected in K2EDTA tubes by collaborating institutions according to the institutions' own protocols. For TCRbeta analysis, collaborators shipped samples in one of three forms: frozen whole blood, isolated PBMCs, or DNA extracted from either of those sample types. The CDR3 goes from the cysteine to the phenylalanine over 13 residues. The sequence is cut down to CDR3 DNA, 39 bases in frame from base 1. The germline V gene supplies CDR1 MNHEY and CDR2 SVGAGI. V has 6 bases trimmed and J has 4 bases trimmed; junction bases matching no gene number 5. The source is a woman aged 50 to 65 with acute or convalescent COVID-19. Sequencing was carried out using peripheral blood. The sequence links TRBV6-5 to TRBJ1-2; TRBD1 aligns with 7 central bases. CDR3 sequence: CASRSDRVYGYTF. The sequenced DNA: TGTGCCAGCAGGAGTGACAGGGTCTATGGCTACACCTTC.